This TCR beta chain was captured in a study of early T cells in non-severe SARS-CoV-2 infection. The overall study: Whole-blood bulk RNA, unsorted, was sequenced, and chains were unpaired. Study results and caveats: Comparison of clonotypes with VDJdb favored anti-spike CD8 responses while missing private and CD4 specificities.

There are many counts of this clonotype. Its matching antigen is unknown. The CDR3 sequence is 15 residues long. Per germline, CDR1 SGHAT and CDR2 FQNNGV. V was clipped by 0 bases and J by 3 bases, with 12 bases between them. Individual cDNA molecules received unique molecular identifiers during library preparation. TCRdb called the 5' RACE reads again in MiXCR, with one record for every CDR3 protein. The sample gives fewer than 60,000 distinct CDR3 sequences, roughly 10% of which show up once; 15% is in the top ten. This rearrangement joins TRBV11-2 to TRBJ2-7; D remains ambiguous. The sequencing sample was made of whole blood. The receptor's source is an adult who was a healthcare worker with PCR-confirmed SARS-CoV-2 infection or an uninfected control (not recorded which). In nucleotides, the CDR3 is TGTGCCAGCAGCTTAGAAGCGACAACCAACTACGAGCAGTACTTC. Translation gives CASSLEATTNYEQYF.